The rows below give T cell receptor beta chains drawn from one sample of a study of identical twins. In TCRdb, the 5' RACE reads were re-called with MiXCR into one record per CDR3 protein. The sample gives 350,000 or so distinct CDR3 sequences, about 12% of which show up once; around 6.9% is in the top ten. This same sample was also taken into another study, of yellow fever vaccine responses in identical twins.

Sequencing input: CD8+ T cells sorted from blood. All receptors come from a young woman in good health. Both conserved end residues are part of each CDR3. Fields, in order: CDR3 length, V gene, D gene, clone size, J gene, CDR3 DNA, CDR3 protein. The D gene is left open where the match is weak. Size is omitted from some rows. Given values are once, few, many or a class for expanded clones.

13	TRBV28	NA	many	TRBJ2-5	TGTGCCAGCAGTCCCAATATCCAAGAGACCCAGTACTTC	CASSPNIQETQYF
16	TRBV12-3/TRBV12-4	TRBD1	many	TRBJ1-5	TGTGCCAGCAGCCTCATCGGACAGGGTGGCAATCAGCCCCAGCATTTT	CASSLIGQGGNQPQHF
13	TRBV7-9	NA	NA	TRBJ1-2	TGTGCCAGGGACTACCCAGCTAACTATGGCTACACCTTC	CARDYPANYGYTF
16	TRBV12-3/TRBV12-4	NA	NA	TRBJ2-3	TGTGCCAGCAGTTTTGGGCGGGGGCTAGGTACAGATACGCAGTATTTT	CASSFGRGLGTDTQYF
14	TRBV15	NA	few	TRBJ2-1	TGTGCCACCAGCAGGGCTACAGGGTACGGTGAGCAGTTCTTC	CATSRATGYGEQFF
14	TRBV4-1	TRBD2	NA	TRBJ2-2	TGCGCCAGCAGCCAAGGCGGGAGCACCGGGGAGCTGTTTTTT	CASSQGGSTGELFF
16	TRBV29-1	NA	many	TRBJ1-4	TGCAGCGTTGAAGGATGGGACCGGGACTCCGAACAAAAACTGTTTTTT	CSVEGWDRDSEQKLFF
16	TRBV29-1	NA	many	TRBJ2-3	TGCAGCGTTGAAGACCCCGGGACCCCAAGCACAGATACGCAGTATTTT	CSVEDPGTPSTDTQYF
10	TRBV20-1	NA	many	TRBJ2-7	TGCAGTGCTAGAGGGGGCGAGCAGTACTTC	CSARGGEQYF
16	TRBV12-3/TRBV12-4	NA	few	TRBJ2-4	TGTGCCAGCAGTTTTGGTCGGCGGCTAGCCAAAAACATTCAGTACTTC	CASSFGRRLAKNIQYF
15	TRBV12-3/TRBV12-4	TRBD2	few	TRBJ2-1	TGTGCCAGCAGTTCGGGACTAGCGGACCCCAATGAGCAGTTCTTC	CASSSGLADPNEQFF
14	TRBV7-6	NA	NA	TRBJ1-2	TGTGCCAGCAGCTTAGATGAGGGTAGCAATGGCTACACCTTC	CASSLDEGSNGYTF
13	TRBV4-1	NA	many	TRBJ2-1	TGCGCCAGCAGCCAAGAGCGAGGCAATGAGCAGTTCTTC	CASSQERGNEQFF
14	TRBV7-8	TRBD1	few	TRBJ1-6	TGTGCCAGCAGCAATCGACAGGGTTATTCACCCCTCCACTTT	CASSNRQGYSPLHF
20	TRBV7-3	TRBD2	NA	TRBJ2-1	TGTGCCAGCAGCTTAACGGCGGGACTAGCGGGACCTCCCCTCTACAATGAGCAGTTCTTC	CASSLTAGLAGPPLYNEQFF
14	TRBV28	NA	NA	TRBJ2-2	TGTGCCAGCAGCCAACCTTGGAGCACCGGGGAGCTGTTTTTT	CASSQPWSTGELFF
13	TRBV12-5	NA	few	TRBJ2-2	TGTGCTAGTGGTTTACCCAACACCGGGGAGCTGTTTTTT	CASGLPNTGELFF
17	TRBV20-1	TRBD2	few	TRBJ2-1	TGCAGTGCAACGAACGAACCTAGCGGGAGATGGGACAATGAGCAGTTCTTC	CSATNEPSGRWDNEQFF
14	TRBV5-1	NA	NA	TRBJ1-6	TGCGCCAGCAGGGGTAGGGAGACTAATTCACCCCTCCACTTT	CASRGRETNSPLHF
14	TRBV7-2	NA	NA	TRBJ2-7	TGTGCCAGCAGCTTATTCGGACCCCCCTACGAGCAGTACTTC	CASSLFGPPYEQYF
13	TRBV24-1	NA	NA	TRBJ2-5	TGTGCCACCAGGGACGGCTACCAAGAGACCCAGTACTTC	CATRDGYQETQYF
17	TRBV3-1	TRBD2	few	TRBJ2-3	TGTGCCAGCAGCTCCCGGGGTAGCGGGCGGAGCACAGATACGCAGTATTTT	CASSSRGSGRSTDTQYF
15	TRBV28	TRBD2	few	TRBJ2-7	TGTGCCAGCAGTATAACTAGCGGGGGGCTTGACGAGCAGTACTTC	CASSITSGGLDEQYF
13	TRBV12-3/TRBV12-4	NA	few	TRBJ2-1	TGTGCCAGCAGTTTAGGCGGGGACCATGAGCAGTTCTTC	CASSLGGDHEQFF